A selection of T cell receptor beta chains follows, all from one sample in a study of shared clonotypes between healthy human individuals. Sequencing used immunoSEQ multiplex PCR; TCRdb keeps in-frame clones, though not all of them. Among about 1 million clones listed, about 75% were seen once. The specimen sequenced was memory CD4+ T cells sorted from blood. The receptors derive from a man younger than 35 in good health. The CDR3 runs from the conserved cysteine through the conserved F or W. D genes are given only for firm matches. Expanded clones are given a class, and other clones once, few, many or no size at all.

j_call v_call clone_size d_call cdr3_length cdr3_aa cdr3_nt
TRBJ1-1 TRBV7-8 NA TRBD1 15 CASSHRQGVDTEAFF TGTGCCAGCAGCCACAGACAGGGGGTAGACACTGAAGCTTTCTTT
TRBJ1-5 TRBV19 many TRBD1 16 CASRRDRGRGDQPQHF TGTGCCAGTAGGCGGGACAGGGGGCGCGGGGATCAGCCCCAGCATTTT
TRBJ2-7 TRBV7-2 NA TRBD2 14 CASSLAGGMYEQYF TGTGCCAGCAGCTTAGCGGGAGGGATGTACGAGCAGTACTTC
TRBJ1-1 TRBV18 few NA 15 CASSPVREGLTEAFF TGTGCCAGCTCACCAGTCCGGGAGGGCTTAACTGAAGCTTTCTTT
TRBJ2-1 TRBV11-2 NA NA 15 CASNPAGVSYNEQFF TGTGCCAGCAACCCCGCAGGGGTCTCCTACAATGAGCAGTTCTTC
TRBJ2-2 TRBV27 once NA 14 CASSLGGRTGELFF TGTGCCAGCAGTTTAGGGGGGCGAACCGGGGAGCTGTTTTTT
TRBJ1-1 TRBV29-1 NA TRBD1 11 CSVGQWTEAFF TGCAGCGTGGGACAGTGGACTGAAGCTTTCTTT
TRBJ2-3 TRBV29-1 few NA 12 CSVRKSTDTQYF TGCAGCGTCCGGAAAAGCACAGATACGCAGTATTTT
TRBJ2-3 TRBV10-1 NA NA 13 CASNPGGTDTQYF TGCGCCAGCAATCCCGGGGGCACAGATACGCAGTATTTT
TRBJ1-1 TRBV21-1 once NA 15 CASSPSGQGVTEAFF TGTGCCAGCAGCCCATCGGGACAGGGAGTTACTGAAGCTTTCTTT
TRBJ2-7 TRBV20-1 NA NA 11 CSARSLYEQYF TGCAGTGCGAGATCTCTATACGAGCAGTACTTC
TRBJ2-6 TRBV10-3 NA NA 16 CAISGGGHSGANVLTF TGTGCCATCAGTGGGGGAGGACACTCTGGGGCCAACGTCCTGACTTTC
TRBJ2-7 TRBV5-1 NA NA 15 CASSKTLTGDYEQYF TGCGCCAGCAGCAAGACGCTGACAGGAGATTACGAGCAGTACTTC
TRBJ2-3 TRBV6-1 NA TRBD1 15 CASSWGQGMADTQYF TGTGCCAGCAGTTGGGGACAGGGGATGGCCGATACGCAGTATTTT
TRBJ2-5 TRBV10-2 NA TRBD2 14 CASSLAGVTETQYF TGCGCCAGCAGCCTAGCGGGGGTAACAGAGACCCAGTACTTC
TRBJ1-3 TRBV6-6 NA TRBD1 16 CASSYSRTGAGNTIYF TGTGCCAGCAGTTACTCGCGGACAGGGGCTGGAAACACCATATATTTT
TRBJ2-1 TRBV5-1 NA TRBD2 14 CASSLEAQSGRKFF TGCGCCAGCAGCTTGGAGGCCCAAAGCGGGAGGAAGTTCTTC
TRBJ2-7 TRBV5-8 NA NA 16 CASSLGGSGWSYEQYF TGTGCCAGCAGCTTGGGTGGGTCGGGTTGGTCCTACGAGCAGTACTTC
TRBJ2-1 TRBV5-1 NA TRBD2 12 CVSSVSGFEQFF TGCGTCAGCAGCGTTAGCGGGTTTGAGCAGTTCTTC
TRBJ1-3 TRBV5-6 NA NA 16 CASSLARGGSGNTIYF TGTGCCAGCAGCTTGGCCAGGGGAGGGTCTGGAAACACCATATATTTT
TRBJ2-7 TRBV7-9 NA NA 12 CASSLAPEFRNF TGTGCCAGCAGCTTAGCCCCCGAGTTTCGGAACTTC
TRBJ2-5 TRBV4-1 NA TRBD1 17 CASSQVGAGGSGETQYF TGCGCCAGCAGCCAAGTCGGGGCAGGGGGTTCGGGAGAGACCCAGTACTTC
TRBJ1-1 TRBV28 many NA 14 CASSPGPRRAEAFF TGTGCCAGCAGTCCCGGGCCTCGACGGGCTGAAGCTTTCTTT
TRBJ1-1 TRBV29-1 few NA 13 CSATGHLNTEAFF TGCAGCGCCACGGGACACCTGAACACTGAAGCTTTCTTT
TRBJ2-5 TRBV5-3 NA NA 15 CARRRCTRDQETQYF TGTGCCAGAAGACGGTGTACTAGGGACCAAGAGACCCAGTACTTC
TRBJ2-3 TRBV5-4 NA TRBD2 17 CASSSRLAGGSTDTQYF TGTGCCAGCAGCTCGCGACTAGCGGGGGGAAGCACAGATACGCAGTATTTT
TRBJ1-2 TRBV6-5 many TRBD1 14 CASSIRQGPRSYTF TGTGCCAGCAGTATTCGACAGGGGCCTCGGAGCTACACCTTC
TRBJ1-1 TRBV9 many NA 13 CASSVAGNTEAFF TGTGCCAGCAGCGTAGCCGGGAACACTGAAGCTTTCTTT
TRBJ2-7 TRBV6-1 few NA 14 CASNFPGRAYEQYF TGTGCCAGCAACTTCCCGGGAAGGGCCTACGAGCAGTACTTC
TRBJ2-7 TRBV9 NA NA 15 CASSVRDTETYEQYF TGTGCCAGCAGCGTAAGGGACACAGAAACCTACGAGCAGTACTTC
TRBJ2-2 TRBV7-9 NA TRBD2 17 CASSVTLASGSSGELFF TGTGCCAGCAGCGTTACATTGGCTAGCGGGAGTTCGGGGGAGCTGTTTTTT
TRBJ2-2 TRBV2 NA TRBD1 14 CASSRDRYTGELFF TGTGCCAGCAGTAGGGACAGATATACCGGGGAGCTGTTTTTT
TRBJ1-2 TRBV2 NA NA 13 CASSPQQDYGYTF TGTGCCAGCAGTCCCCAACAGGACTATGGCTACACCTTC
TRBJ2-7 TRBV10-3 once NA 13 CAISGDNSYEQYF TGTGCCATCAGTGGAGACAACTCCTACGAGCAGTACTTC
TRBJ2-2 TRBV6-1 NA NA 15 CASRFGPAPGGELFF TGTGCCAGCAGGTTCGGGCCAGCGCCTGGCGGGGAGCTGTTTTTT
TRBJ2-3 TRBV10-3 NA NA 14 CASRRGANTDTQYF TGTGCCTCCCGGAGGGGGGCCAACACAGATACGCAGTATTTT
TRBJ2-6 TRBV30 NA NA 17 CAWRPQGWDAGANVLTF TGTGCCTGGAGGCCCCAGGGTTGGGATGCTGGGGCCAACGTCCTGACTTTC
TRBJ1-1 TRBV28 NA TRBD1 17 CASSPRQGAGGGTEAFF TGTGCCAGCAGTCCACGACAGGGGGCAGGAGGAGGCACTGAAGCTTTCTTT
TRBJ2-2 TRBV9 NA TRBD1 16 CASSGAGTGFAGELFF TGTGCCAGCAGCGGCGCCGGGACAGGATTTGCCGGGGAGCTGTTTTTT
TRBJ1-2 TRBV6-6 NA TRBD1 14 CASSYGQGNYGYTF TGTGCCAGCAGTTACGGACAGGGGAACTATGGCTACACCTTC
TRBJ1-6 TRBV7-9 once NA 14 CASSLATGDSPLHF TGTGCCAGCAGCTTAGCGACAGGAGATTCACCCCTCCACTTT
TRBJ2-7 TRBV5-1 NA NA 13 CASSQGYAYEQYF TGCGCCAGCAGCCAGGGATATGCCTACGAGCAGTACTTC
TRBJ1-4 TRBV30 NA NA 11 CALGLGEKLFF TGTGCCTTAGGGCTAGGGGAAAAACTGTTTTTT
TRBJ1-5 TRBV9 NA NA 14 CASSESGGNQPQHF TGTGCCAGCAGTGAGTCGGGGGGCAATCAGCCCCAGCATTTT
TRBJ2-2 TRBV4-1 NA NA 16 CASSQEPGSNTGELFF TGCGCCAGCAGCCAAGAACCGGGATCGAACACCGGGGAGCTGTTTTTT
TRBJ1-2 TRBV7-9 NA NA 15 CASSSNVQGKRGYTF TGTGCCAGCAGCTCGAATGTACAGGGTAAAAGAGGCTACACCTTC